This T cell receptor beta chain was retrieved from a study of T cell responses to AZD1222 COVID-19 vaccine. Study conclusions and caveats: Along spike, vaccine-associated CD4 TCRs were found throughout, with dominance at 160-218 and 743-854.

V trimming: 3 bases; J trimming: 2 bases; junction bases outside the gene matches: 10. Germline V gene sequence: CDR1 SGHRS, CDR2 YFSETQ. The CDR3 is made up of 16 amino acids. Some clones are missing from TCRdb's copy, which holds only in-frame ones; the method was immunoSEQ multiplex PCR. Of approximately 150,000 clones detected, around 95% appear once; the ten largest clones hold 1.3%. This clone was seen a few times. Its antigen is currently unknown. The sequence derives from an adult in good health. J is TRBJ1-2 and V is TRBV5-1; TRBD1 matches at 7 bases. The input for sequencing was peripheral blood, taken on day 0 of AZD1222 vaccination. The CDR3 spells CASSSLPGQINYGYTF. The CDR3 DNA is TGCGCCAGCAGCTCCCTCCCGGGACAGATAAACTATGGCTACACCTTC.